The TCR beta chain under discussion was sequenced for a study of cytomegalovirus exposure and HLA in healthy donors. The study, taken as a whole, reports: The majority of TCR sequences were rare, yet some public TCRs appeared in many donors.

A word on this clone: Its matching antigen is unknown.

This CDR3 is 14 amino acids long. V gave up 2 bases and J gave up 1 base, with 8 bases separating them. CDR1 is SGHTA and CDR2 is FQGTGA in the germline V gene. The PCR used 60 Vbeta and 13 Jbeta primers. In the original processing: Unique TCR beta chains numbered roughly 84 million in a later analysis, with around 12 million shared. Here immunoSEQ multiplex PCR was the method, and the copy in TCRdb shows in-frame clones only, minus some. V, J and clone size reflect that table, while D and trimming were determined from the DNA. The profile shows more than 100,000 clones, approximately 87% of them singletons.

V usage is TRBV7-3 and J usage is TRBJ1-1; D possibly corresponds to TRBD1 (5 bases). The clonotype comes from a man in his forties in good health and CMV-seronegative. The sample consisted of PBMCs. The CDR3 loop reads CASSLLGGNTEAFF. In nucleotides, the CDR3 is TGTGCCAGCAGCTTATTGGGGGGGAACACTGAAGCTTTCTTT. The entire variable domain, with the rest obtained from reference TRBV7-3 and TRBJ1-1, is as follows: GAGVSQTPSNKVTEKGKYVELRCDPISGHTALYWYRQSLGQGPEFLIYFQGTGAADDSGLPNDRFFAVRPEGSVSTLKIQRTERGDSAVYLCASSLLGGNTEAFFGQGTRLTVV.